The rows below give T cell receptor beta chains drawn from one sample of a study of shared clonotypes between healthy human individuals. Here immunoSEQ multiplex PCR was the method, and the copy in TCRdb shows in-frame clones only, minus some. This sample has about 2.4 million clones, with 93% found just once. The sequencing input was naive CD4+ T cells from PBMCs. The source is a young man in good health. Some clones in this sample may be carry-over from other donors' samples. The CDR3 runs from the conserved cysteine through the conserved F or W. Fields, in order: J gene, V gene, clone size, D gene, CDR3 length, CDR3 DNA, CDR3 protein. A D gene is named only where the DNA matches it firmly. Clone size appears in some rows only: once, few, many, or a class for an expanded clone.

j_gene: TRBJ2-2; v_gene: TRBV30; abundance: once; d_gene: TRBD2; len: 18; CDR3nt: TGTGCCTGGAGGGAGGGGTTTCTCTGGCTAGCGGGAGGCGGGGAGCTGTTTTTT; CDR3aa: CAWREGFLWLAGGGELFF
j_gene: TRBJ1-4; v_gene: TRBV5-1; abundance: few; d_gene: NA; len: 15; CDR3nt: TGCGCCAGCAGTCTTGACAGCTCCACTTATGAAAAACTGTTTTTT; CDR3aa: CASSLDSSTYEKLFF
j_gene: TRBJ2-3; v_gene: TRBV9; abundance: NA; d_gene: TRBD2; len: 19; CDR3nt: TGTGCCAGCAGCGTAGCGGGGTGGGGTCAGCGGGAGAGCACAGATACGCAGTATTTT; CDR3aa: CASSVAGWGQRESTDTQYF
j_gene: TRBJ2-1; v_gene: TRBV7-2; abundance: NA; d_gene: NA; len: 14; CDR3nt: TGTGCCAGCAGCTTAGCGGGAGTCTACAATGAGCAGTTCTTC; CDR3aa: CASSLAGVYNEQFF
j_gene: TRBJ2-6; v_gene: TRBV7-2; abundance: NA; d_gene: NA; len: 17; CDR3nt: TGTGCCAGCAGCGAAGGGTCACTCTCCTCTGGGGCCAACGTCCTGACTTTC; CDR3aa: CASSEGSLSSGANVLTF
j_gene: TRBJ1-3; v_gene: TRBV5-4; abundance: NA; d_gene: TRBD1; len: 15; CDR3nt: TGTGCCAGCAGCCCCAGGGGGGGTCCCGGAAACACCATATATTTT; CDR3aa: CASSPRGGPGNTIYF
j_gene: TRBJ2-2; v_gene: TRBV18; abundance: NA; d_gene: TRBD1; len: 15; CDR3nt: TGTGCCAGCTCCCCCAGGGACAGTAACACCGGGGAGCTGTTTTTT; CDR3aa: CASSPRDSNTGELFF
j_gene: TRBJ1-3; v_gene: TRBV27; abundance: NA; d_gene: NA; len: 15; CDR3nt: TGTGCCAGCAGTTTATCAGTGGACTCTGGAAACACCATATATTTT; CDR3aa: CASSLSVDSGNTIYF
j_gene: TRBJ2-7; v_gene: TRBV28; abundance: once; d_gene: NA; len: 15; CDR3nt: TGTGCCAGCAGTTTAGACCCGGGCCCTAGGCGCGAGCAGTACTTC; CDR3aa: CASSLDPGPRREQYF
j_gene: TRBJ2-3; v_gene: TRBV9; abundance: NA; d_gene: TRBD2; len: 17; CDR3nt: TGTGCCAGCAGCTATCAAGGACTAGCGGGAGGATCAGATACGCAGTATTTT; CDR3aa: CASSYQGLAGGSDTQYF
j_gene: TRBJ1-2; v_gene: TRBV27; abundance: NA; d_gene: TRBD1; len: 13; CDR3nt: TGTGCCAGCAGTCCTCGGACAGGGAGAGGCTACACCTTC; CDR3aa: CASSPRTGRGYTF